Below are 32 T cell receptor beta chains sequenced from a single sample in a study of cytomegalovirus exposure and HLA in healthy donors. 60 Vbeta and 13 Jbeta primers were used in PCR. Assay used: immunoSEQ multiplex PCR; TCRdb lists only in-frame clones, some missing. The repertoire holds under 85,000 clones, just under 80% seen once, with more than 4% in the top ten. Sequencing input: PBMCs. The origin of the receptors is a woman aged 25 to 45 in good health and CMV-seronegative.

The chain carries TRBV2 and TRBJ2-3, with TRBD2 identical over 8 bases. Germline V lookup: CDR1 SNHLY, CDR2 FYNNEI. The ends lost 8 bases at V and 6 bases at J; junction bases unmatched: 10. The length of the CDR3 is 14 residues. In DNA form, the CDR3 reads TGTGCCAGCTGGGCAGCGGGAGTTGGGGATACGCAGTATTTT. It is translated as CASWAAGVGDTQYF.

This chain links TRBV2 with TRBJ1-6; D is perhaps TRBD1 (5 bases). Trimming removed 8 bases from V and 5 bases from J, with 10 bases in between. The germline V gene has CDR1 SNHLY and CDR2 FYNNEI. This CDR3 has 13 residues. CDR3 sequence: CASATANNSPLHF. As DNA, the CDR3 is TGTGCCAGCGCGACAGCAAATAATTCACCCCTCCACTTT.

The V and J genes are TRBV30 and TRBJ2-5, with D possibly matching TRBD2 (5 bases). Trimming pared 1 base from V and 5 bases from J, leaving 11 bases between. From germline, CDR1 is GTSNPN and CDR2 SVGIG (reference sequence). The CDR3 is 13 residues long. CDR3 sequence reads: CAWSAGLPETQYF. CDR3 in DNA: TGTGCCTGGAGTGCTGGACTCCCCGAGACCCAGTACTTC.

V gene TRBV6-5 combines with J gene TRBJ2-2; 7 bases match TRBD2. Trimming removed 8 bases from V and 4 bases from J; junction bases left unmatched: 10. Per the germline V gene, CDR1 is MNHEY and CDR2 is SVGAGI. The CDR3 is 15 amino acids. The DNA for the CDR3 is TGTGCCAGCCGGCGACTCAGGGAGGGCACCGGGGAGCTGTTTTTT. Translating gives CASRRLREGTGELFF.

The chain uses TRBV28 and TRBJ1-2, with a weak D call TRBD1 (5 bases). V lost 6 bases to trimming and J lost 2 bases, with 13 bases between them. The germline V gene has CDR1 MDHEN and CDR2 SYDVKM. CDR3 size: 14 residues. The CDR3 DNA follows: TGTGCCAGCAGCCCCGGGGGGAGAAACTATGGCTACACCTTC. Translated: CASSPGGRNYGYTF.

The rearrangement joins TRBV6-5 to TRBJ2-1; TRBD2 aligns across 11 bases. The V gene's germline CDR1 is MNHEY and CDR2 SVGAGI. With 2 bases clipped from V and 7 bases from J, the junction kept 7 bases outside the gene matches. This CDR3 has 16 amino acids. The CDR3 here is CASSYRGTSGTNEQFF. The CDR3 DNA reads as TGTGCCAGCAGTTACCGGGGGACTAGCGGAACGAATGAGCAGTTCTTC.

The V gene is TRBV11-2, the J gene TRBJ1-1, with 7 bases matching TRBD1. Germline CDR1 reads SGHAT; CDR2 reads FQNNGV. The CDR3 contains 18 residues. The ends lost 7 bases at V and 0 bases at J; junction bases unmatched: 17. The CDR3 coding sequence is TGTGCCAGCACACCCCGCACCCCAGGGGGGAACTTGAACACTGAAGCTTTCTTT. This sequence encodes CASTPRTPGGNLNTEAFF.

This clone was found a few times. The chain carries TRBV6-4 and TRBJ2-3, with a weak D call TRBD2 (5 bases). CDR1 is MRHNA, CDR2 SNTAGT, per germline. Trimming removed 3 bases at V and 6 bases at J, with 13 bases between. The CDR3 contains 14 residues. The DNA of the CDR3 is TGTGCCAGCAGTGAAAGAGGGCTGGAGGATACGCAGTATTTT. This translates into CASSERGLEDTQYF.

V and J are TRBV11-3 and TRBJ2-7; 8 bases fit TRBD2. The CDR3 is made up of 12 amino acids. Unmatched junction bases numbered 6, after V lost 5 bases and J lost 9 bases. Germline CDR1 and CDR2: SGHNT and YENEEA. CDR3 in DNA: TGTGCCAGCAGCCCCACTAGCGGTCGGCAGTACTTC. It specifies CASSPTSGRQYF.

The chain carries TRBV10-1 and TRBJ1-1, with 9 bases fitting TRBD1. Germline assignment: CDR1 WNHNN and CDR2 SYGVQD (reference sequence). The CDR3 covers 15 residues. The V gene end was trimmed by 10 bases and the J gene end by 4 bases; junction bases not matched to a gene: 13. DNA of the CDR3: TGCGCCATCTGTCCCGGGACAGGGAGGGGCACTGAAGCTTTCTTT. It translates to CAICPGTGRGTEAFF.

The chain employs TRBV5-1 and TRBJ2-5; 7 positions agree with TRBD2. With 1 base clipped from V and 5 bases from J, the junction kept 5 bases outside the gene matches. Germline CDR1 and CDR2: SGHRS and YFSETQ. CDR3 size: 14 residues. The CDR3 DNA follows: TGCGCCAGCAGCTTGTCGCGGGGGACGGAGACCCAGTACTTC. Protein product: CASSLSRGTETQYF.

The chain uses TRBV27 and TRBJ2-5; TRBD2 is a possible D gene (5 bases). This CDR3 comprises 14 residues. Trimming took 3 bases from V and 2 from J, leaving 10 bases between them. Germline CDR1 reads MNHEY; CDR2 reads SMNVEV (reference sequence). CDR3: CASSFNGLQETQYF. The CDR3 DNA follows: TGTGCCAGCAGTTTTAATGGACTGCAAGAGACCCAGTACTTC.

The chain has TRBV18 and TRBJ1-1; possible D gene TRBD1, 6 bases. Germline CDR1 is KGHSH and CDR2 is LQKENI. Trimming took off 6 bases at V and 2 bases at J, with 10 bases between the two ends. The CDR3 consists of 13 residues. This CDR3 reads CASSAGANTEAFF. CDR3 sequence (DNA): TGTGCCAGCTCGGCAGGGGCTAACACTGAAGCTTTCTTT.

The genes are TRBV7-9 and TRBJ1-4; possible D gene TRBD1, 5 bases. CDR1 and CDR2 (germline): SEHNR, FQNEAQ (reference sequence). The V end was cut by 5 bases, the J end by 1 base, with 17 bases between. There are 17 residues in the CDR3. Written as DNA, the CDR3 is TGTGCCAGCAGCCGGTCGCGTAATCAGGGAACTAATGAAAAACTGTTTTTT. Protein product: CASSRSRNQGTNEKLFF.

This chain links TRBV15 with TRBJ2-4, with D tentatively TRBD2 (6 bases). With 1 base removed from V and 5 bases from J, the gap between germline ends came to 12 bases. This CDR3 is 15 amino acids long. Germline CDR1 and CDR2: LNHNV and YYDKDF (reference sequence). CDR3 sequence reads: CATSRVSGVENIQYF. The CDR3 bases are TGTGCCACCAGCAGAGTATCGGGGGTGGAAAACATTCAGTACTTC.

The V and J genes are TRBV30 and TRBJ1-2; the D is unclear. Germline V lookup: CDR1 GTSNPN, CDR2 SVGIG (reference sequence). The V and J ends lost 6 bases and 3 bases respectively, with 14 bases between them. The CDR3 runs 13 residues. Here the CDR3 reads CACNSKSHYGYTF. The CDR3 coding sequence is TGTGCCTGTAACTCGAAGAGTCACTATGGCTACACCTTC.

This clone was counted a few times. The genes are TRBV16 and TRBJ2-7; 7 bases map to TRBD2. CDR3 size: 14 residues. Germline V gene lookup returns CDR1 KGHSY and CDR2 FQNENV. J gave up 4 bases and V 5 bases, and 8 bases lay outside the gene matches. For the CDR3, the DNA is TGTGCCAGCAGCGCAGATGTCGGGGGGTACGAGCAGTACTTC. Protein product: CASSADVGGYEQYF.

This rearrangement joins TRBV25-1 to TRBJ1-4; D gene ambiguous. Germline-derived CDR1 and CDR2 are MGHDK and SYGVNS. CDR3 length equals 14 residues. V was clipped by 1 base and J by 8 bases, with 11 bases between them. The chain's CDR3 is CASSEFGMREKLFF. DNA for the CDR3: TGTGCCAGCAGTGAATTCGGCATGAGGGAAAAACTGTTTTTT. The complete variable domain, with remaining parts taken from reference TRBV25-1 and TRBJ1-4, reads EADIYQTPRYLVIGTGKKITLECSQTMGHDKMYWYQQDPGMELHLIHYSYGVNSTEKGDLSSESTVSRIRTEHFPLTLESARPSHTSQYLCASSEFGMREKLFFGSGTQLSVL.

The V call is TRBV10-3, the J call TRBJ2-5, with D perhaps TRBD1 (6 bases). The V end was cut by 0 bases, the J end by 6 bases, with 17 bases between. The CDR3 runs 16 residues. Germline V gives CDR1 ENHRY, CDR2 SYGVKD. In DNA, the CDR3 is TGTGCCATCAGTGAGTCCCTAAGGGACAAAAAGAAGACCCAGTACTTC. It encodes CAISESLRDKKKTQYF.

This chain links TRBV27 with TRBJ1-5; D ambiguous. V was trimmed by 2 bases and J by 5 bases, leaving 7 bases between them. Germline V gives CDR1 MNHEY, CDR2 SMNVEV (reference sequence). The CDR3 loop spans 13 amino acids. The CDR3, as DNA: TGTGCCAGCAGTTTAAACAGACATCAGCCCCAGCATTTT. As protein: CASSLNRHQPQHF.

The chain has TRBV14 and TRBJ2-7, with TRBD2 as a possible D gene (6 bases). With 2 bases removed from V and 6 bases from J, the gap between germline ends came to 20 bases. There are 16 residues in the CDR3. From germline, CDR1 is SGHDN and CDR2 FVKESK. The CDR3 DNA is TGTGCCAGCAGCCAATTGGTACGGGAGCCCGTTGTCGAGCAGTACTTC. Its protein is CASSQLVREPVVEQYF.

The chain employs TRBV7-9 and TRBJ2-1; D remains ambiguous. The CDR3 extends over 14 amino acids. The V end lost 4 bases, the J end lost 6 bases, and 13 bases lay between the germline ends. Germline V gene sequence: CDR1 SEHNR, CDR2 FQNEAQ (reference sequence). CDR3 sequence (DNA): TGTGCCAGCAGCTCCCCTGTCGAGCGCAATGAGCAGTTCTTC. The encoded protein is CASSSPVERNEQFF.

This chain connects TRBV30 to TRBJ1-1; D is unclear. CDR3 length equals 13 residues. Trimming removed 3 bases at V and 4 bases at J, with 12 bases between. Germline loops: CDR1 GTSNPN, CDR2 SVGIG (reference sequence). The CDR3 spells CAWSILKSTEAFF. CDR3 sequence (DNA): TGTGCCTGGAGCATTTTAAAGAGCACTGAAGCTTTCTTT.

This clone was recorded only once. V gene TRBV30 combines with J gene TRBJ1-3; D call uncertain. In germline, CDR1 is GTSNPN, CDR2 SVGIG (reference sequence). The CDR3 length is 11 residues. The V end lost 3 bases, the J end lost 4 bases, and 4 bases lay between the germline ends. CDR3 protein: CAWSKGNTIYF. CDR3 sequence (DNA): TGTGCCTGGAGCAAAGGAAACACCATATATTTT.

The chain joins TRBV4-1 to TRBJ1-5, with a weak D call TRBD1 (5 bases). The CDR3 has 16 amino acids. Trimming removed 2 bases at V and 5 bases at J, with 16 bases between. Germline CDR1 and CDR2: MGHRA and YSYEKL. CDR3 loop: CASSQHQEQGDQPQHF. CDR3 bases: TGCGCCAGCAGCCAACACCAGGAGCAGGGCGATCAGCCCCAGCATTTT.

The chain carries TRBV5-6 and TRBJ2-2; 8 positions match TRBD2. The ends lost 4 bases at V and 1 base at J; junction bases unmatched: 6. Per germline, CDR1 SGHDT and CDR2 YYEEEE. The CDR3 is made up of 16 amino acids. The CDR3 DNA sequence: TGTGCCAGCAGCCTTCAACGGGAGGGGAACACCGGGGAGCTGTTTTTT. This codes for CASSLQREGNTGELFF.

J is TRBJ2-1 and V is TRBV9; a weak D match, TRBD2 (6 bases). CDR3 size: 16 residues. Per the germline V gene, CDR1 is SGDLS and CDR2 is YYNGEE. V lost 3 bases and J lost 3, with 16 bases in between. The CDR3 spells CASSASGGTVYNEQFF. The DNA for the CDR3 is TGTGCCAGCAGCGCCTCTGGGGGGACGGTCTACAATGAGCAGTTCTTC.

CDR3 loop: CASLEQGRNTEAFF. CDR3 in DNA: TGTGCCAGCCTCGAGCAGGGGAGGAACACTGAAGCTTTCTTT. J is TRBJ1-1 and V is TRBV28, with D tentatively TRBD1 (6 bases). This CDR3 comprises 14 residues. Between the trimmed V and J ends, which lost 8 bases and 1 base, there was a span of 14 bases. Germline CDR1 is MDHEN and CDR2 is SYDVKM.

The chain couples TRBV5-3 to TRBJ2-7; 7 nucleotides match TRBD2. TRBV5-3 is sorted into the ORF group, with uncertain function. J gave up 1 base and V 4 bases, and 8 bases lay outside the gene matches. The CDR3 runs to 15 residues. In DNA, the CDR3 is TGTGCCAGAAGCCGAGGCGAGCGGGGATCCTACGAGCAGTACTTC. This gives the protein CARSRGERGSYEQYF.

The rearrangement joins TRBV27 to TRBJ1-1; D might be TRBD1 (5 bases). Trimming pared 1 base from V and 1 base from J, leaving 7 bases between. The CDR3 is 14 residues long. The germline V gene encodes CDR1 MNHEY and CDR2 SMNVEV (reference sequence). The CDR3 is CASSLWGGNTEAFF. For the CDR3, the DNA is TGTGCCAGCAGTTTATGGGGGGGGAACACTGAAGCTTTCTTT.

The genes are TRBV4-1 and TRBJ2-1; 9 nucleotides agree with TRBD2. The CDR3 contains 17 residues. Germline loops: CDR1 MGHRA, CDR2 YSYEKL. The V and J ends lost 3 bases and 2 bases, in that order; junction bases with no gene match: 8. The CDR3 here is CASSQTIAGVTYNEQFF. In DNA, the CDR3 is TGCGCCAGCAGCCAGACGATAGCGGGAGTCACCTACAATGAGCAGTTCTTC.

The CDR3 DNA follows: TGTGCCAGCAGTGAAGCGGGGGCGCAGGGAAACACCATATATTTT. Protein sequence: CASSEAGAQGNTIYF. The gene calls are TRBV6-1 and TRBJ1-3; D possibly corresponds to TRBD1 (6 bases). Trimming cost V 0 bases and J 4 bases, with 10 bases left between them. The CDR3 has 15 amino acids. Per the germline V gene, CDR1 is MNHNS and CDR2 is SASEGT.